The 5 T cell receptor beta chains below come from one sample, sequenced in a study of T cell repertoires in cytomegalovirus infection. Via MiXCR, TCRdb re-called the reads, giving one row per CDR3 protein. Among 200,000 or so distinct CDR3 sequences listed, over 25% were seen once. Sequenced material: PBMCs. The origin of the receptors is a human donor in good health (CMV status not recorded). Some clones in this sample may be carry-over from other donors' samples.

J is TRBJ1-5 and V is TRBV19, with D unresolved. Germline CDR1 is LNHDA and CDR2 is SQIVND (reference sequence). Trimming took off 5 bases at V and 7 bases at J, with 12 bases between the two ends. There are 13 residues in the CDR3. The CDR3 nucleotides read TGTGCCAGTAGTGTAAGGGTCCTACAGCCCCAGCATTTT. Its translation is CASSVRVLQPQHF. The full variable domain, in which reference TRBV19 and TRBJ1-5 provide the parts outside the CDR3, is DGGITQSPKYLFRKEGQNVTLSCEQNLNHDAMYWYRQDPGQGLRLIYYSQIVNDFQKGDIAEGYSVSREKKESFPLTVTSAQKNPTAFYLCASSVRVLQPQHFGDGTRLSIL.

Many counts were recorded for this clonotype. The rearrangement links TRBV6-2 or TRBV6-3 to TRBJ1-1; D unresolved. This CDR3 comprises 14 residues. CDR1 and CDR2 from the germline V gene are MNHEY and SVGEGT. Trimming left V 0 bases short and J 1 base short, with 6 bases between. CDR3 region: CASSYSRGNTEAFF. The CDR3 coding sequence is TGTGCCAGCAGTTACTCGAGAGGGAACACTGAAGCTTTCTTT.

This clonotype has a count of ten or more. The CDR3 sequence is CASSFLPGQGSYEQYF. The CDR3 DNA follows: TGTGCCAGCAGCTTTCTACCGGGACAGGGCTCCTACGAGCAGTACTTC. The chain combines TRBV7-9 with TRBJ2-7; 9 bases align to TRBD1. CDR3 size: 16 residues. In germline, CDR1 is SEHNR, CDR2 FQNEAQ (reference sequence). J was trimmed by 0 bases and V by 3 bases; bases with no gene match: 6.

This clonotype was seen only a few times. The chain employs TRBV7-2 and TRBJ2-7; maybe TRBD2 (5 bases). V was pared by 5 bases and J by 1 base, with 15 bases between. This CDR3 spans 15 amino acids. CDR1 SGHTA and CDR2 FQGNSA come from the germline V gene. CDR3 coding DNA: TGTGCCAGCAGCCCCCAAAGCGGCCTATCCTACGAGCAGTACTTC. It encodes CASSPQSGLSYEQYF.

The chain carries TRBV7-2 and TRBJ1-2; D uncertain. V lost 3 bases and J lost 4, with 15 bases in between. The CDR3 contains 15 residues. Germline CDR1 and CDR2: SGHTA and FQGNSA. In DNA form, the CDR3 reads TGTGCCAGCAGCTTGGATAGATGGGCCGGCTATGGCTACACCTTC. This codes for CASSLDRWAGYGYTF.